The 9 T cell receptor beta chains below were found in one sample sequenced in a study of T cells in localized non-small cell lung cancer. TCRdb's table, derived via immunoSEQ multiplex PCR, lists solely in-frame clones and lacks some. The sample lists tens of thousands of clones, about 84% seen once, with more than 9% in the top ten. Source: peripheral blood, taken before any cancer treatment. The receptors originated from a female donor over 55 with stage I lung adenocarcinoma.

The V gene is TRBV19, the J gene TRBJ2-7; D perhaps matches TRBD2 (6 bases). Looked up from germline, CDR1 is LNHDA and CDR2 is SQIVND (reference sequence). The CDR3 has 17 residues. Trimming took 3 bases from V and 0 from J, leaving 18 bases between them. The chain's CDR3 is CASSMQLAGLTSYEQYF. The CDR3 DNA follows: TGTGCCAGTAGTATGCAACTTGCGGGACTCACCTCCTACGAGCAGTACTTC.

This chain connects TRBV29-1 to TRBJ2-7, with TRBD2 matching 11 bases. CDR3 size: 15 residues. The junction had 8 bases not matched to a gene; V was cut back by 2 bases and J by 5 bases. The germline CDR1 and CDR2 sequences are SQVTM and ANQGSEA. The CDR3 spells CSVEIAGGPRNEQYF. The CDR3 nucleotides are TGCAGCGTTGAAATAGCGGGAGGGCCGCGGAACGAGCAGTACTTC.

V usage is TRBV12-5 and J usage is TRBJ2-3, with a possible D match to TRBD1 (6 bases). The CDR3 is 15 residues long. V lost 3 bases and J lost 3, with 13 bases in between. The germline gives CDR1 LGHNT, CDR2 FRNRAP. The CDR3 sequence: CASGLAAGATDTQYF. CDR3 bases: TGTGCTAGTGGTTTAGCGGCAGGGGCTACAGATACGCAGTATTTT.

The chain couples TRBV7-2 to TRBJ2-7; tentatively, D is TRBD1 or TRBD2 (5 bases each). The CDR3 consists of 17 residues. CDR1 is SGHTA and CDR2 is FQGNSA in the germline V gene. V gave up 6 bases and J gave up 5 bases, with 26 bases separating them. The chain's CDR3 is CASRQHPGTPTPNEQYF. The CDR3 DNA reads TGTGCCAGCAGACAGCATCCCGGGACCCCAACCCCCAACGAGCAGTACTTC.

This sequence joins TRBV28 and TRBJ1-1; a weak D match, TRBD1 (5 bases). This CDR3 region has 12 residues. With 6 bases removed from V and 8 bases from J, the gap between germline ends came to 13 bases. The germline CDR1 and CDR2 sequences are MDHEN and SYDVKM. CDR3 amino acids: CASREGRSEAFF. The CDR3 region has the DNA TGTGCCAGCAGAGAGGGGCGGTCCGAAGCTTTCTTT.

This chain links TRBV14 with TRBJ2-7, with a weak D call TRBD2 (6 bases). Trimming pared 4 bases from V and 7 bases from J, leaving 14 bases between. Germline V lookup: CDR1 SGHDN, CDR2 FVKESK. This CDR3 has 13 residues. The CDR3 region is CASSLGTPGEQYF. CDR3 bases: TGTGCCAGCAGCCTTGGGACTCCCGGAGAGCAGTACTTC.

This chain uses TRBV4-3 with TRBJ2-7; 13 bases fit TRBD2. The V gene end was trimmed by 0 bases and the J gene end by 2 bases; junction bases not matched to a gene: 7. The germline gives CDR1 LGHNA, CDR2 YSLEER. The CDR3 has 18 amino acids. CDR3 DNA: TGCGCCAGCAGCCAAGATTGGGGACTAGCGGGGCGTCCCTACGAGCAGTACTTC. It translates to CASSQDWGLAGRPYEQYF.

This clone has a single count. CDR3 residues: CASSQVWAGTYEQYF. CDR3 in DNA: TGCGCCAGCAGCCAAGTGTGGGCGGGGACCTACGAGCAGTACTTC. The rearrangement uses TRBV4-3 and TRBJ2-7, with a weak D call TRBD2 (6 bases). CDR3 length: 15 amino acids. V was pared by 1 base and J by 2 bases, with 12 bases between. CDR1 LGHNA and CDR2 YSLEER come from the germline V gene.

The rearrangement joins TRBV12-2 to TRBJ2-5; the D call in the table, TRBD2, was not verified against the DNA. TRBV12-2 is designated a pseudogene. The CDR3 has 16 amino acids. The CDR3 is CASRLIAGGPEETQYF. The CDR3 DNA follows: TGTGCAAGTCGCTTAATCGCGGGGGGGCCAGAGGAGACCCAGTACTTC.